Each of the 16 T cell receptor beta chains below was sequenced from the same sample in a study of blood T cell repertoires in COVID-19 (dated by TCRdb to 2020 to 2022). Libraries came from the immunoSEQ multiplex PCR assay. Held by TCRdb, this immuneACCESS table contains in-frame sequences only and omits some clones. Under half of the omission traces to an unresolved V gene where checked; the cause of the rest is unknown. The sample table contains some 70,000 clones; only one count was recorded for roughly 80% of them. Of the sample, less than 2% falls within the top ten clones. The sequenced material came from peripheral blood. These TCRs come from a woman between 55 and 75 years old with acute or convalescent COVID-19.

CDR3 amino acids: CASHRGSNEKLFF. The CDR3 DNA sequence: TGCGCCAGTCACAGGGGCTCTAATGAAAAACTGTTTTTT. The chain has TRBV5-1 and TRBJ1-4; 7 bases are a match to TRBD1. Germline V gene sequence: CDR1 SGHRS, CDR2 YFSETQ. After removal of 8 bases from V and 3 bases from J, the junction contained 4 bases not matched to a gene. The CDR3 is 13 residues long.

This chain uses TRBV10-1 with TRBJ2-7, with 9 bases identical to TRBD2. Trimming at V came to 4 bases and at J to 2 bases, leaving 3 bases not matched to a gene. Looked up from germline, CDR1 is WNHNN and CDR2 is SYGVQD (reference sequence). This CDR3 is 14 amino acids long. The CDR3 here is CASSVRGRAYEQYF. The CDR3 DNA is TGCGCCAGCAGTGTTCGCGGGAGGGCCTACGAGCAGTACTTC.

The gene calls are TRBV7-9 and TRBJ1-1, with D perhaps matching TRBD1 (6 bases). Germline CDR1 reads SEHNR; CDR2 reads FQNEAQ (reference sequence). V gave up 2 bases and J gave up 4 bases, with 11 bases separating them. The CDR3 runs 14 residues. The CDR3 loop is CASSLLRGSTEAFF. The DNA of the CDR3 is TGTGCCAGCAGCTTATTAAGGGGGAGCACTGAAGCTTTCTTT.

This clone came up once. The chain is built from TRBV4-2 and TRBJ2-7; TRBD2 matches at 11 bases. This CDR3 is 15 amino acids long. The ends lost 3 bases at V and 2 bases at J; junction bases unmatched: 3. Germline V lookup: CDR1 LGHNA, CDR2 YNFKEQ. In nucleotides, the CDR3 is TGTGCCAGCAGCCAGACGACTAGCGGGGCCTACGAGCAGTACTTC. Amino acid sequence: CASSQTTSGAYEQYF.

The V gene is TRBV4-1, the J gene TRBJ2-2; D gene unclear. The CDR3 consists of 15 residues. CDR1 MGHRA and CDR2 YSYEKL come from the germline V gene. Between the trimmed V and J ends, which lost 0 bases and 1 base, there was a span of 6 bases. The CDR3 DNA sequence: TGCGCCAGCAGCCAAGAGGCAGGGAACACCGGGGAGCTGTTTTTT. Amino acid sequence: CASSQEAGNTGELFF.

V and J are TRBV28 and TRBJ1-4, with D hard to call. Germline lookup yields CDR1 MDHEN and CDR2 SYDVKM. The CDR3 extends over 15 amino acids. Trimming removed 6 bases at V and 0 bases at J, with 11 bases between. CDR3 residues: CASRVGDATNEKLFF. In DNA, the CDR3 is TGTGCCAGCAGAGTGGGAGATGCAACTAATGAAAAACTGTTTTTT.

This clone was counted only a few times. The V call is TRBV28, the J call TRBJ1-6, with 8 bases lining up with TRBD1. This CDR3 is built from 16 residues. CDR1 and CDR2 from the germline V gene are MDHEN and SYDVKM. V shed 5 bases and J 7 bases; nucleotides not matched to a gene: 10. The CDR3 sequence: CASSRLAGTGNSPLHF. The CDR3 nucleotides are TGTGCCAGCAGTCGACTCGCCGGGACAGGAAATTCACCCCTCCACTTT.

The chain is built from TRBV2 and TRBJ1-3; 9 nucleotides line up with TRBD1. CDR3 length equals 14 residues. The germline V gene encodes CDR1 SNHLY and CDR2 FYNNEI. J lost 1 base, V lost 6 bases, and 1 base had no gene match. The CDR3 region is CASRTGGSGNTIYF. The CDR3 region has the DNA TGTGCCAGCAGGACAGGGGGTTCTGGAAACACCATATATTTT.

This chain uses TRBV7-2 with TRBJ2-3, with D maybe TRBD1 (5 bases). Germline values: CDR1 SGHTA, CDR2 FQGNSA. This CDR3 has 16 amino acids. V gave up 1 base and J gave up 2 bases, with 13 bases separating them. The CDR3 DNA sequence: TGTGCCAGCAGCTTAGGGGTAAGGGGCAACACAGATACGCAGTATTTT. Protein product: CASSLGVRGNTDTQYF.

This clone was found a few times. The CDR3 is CASSPRAGGYGYTF. The CDR3 bases are TGTGCCAGTAGTCCCCGGGCAGGGGGCTATGGCTACACCTTC. The V and J genes are TRBV19 and TRBJ1-2; 7 bases are a match to TRBD1. The CDR3 runs to 14 residues. The V gene's germline CDR1 is LNHDA and CDR2 SQIVND (reference sequence). The J segment lost 4 bases and the V segment lost 5 bases, leaving 7 bases of the junction unmatched.

CDR3 residues: CASSFGDGQPQHF. CDR3 sequence (DNA): TGTGCCAGCAGCTTCGGGGATGGACAGCCCCAGCATTTT. This chain connects TRBV5-8 to TRBJ1-5; no firm D call. Looked up from germline, CDR1 is SGHTS and CDR2 is YDEGEE. The CDR3 spans 13 residues. V was clipped by 2 bases and J by 7 bases, with 10 bases between them. Together with reference TRBV5-8 and TRBJ1-5, the CDR3 gives the full variable domain: EAGVTQSPTHLIKTRGQQATLRCSPISGHTSVYWYQQALGLGLQFLLWYDEGEERNRGNFPPRFSGRQFPNYSSELNVNALELEDSALYLCASSFGDGQPQHFGDGTRLSIL.

This clone appeared a few times. The J gene is TRBJ1-6, the V gene TRBV19, with TRBD1 matching over 8 bases. CDR3 length: 15 amino acids. The junction had 6 bases not matched to a gene; V was cut back by 6 bases and J by 5 bases. Germline V gene lookup returns CDR1 LNHDA and CDR2 SQIVND (reference sequence). In DNA, the CDR3 is TGTGCCAGTAGAACCGGACAGGGCAATAATTCACCCCTCCACTTT. This sequence encodes CASRTGQGNNSPLHF.

The table lists this clone with a few counts. This rearrangement joins TRBV18 to TRBJ1-2, with 12 bases identical to TRBD1. CDR1 and CDR2 from the germline V gene are KGHSH and LQKENI. The CDR3 covers 15 residues. The V segment lost 3 bases and the J segment 3 bases; nucleotides outside the gene matches: 2. The CDR3, as DNA: TGTGCCAGCTCACCGGGGACAGGGGGCGACTATGGCTACACCTTC. Translated, it gives CASSPGTGGDYGYTF.

The gene calls are TRBV7-2 and TRBJ1-2; TRBD1 matches at 9 bases. Germline V gene data show CDR1 as SGHTA and CDR2 as FQGNSA. The CDR3 runs 18 residues. J gave up 4 bases and V 4 bases, and 16 bases lay outside the gene matches. The CDR3 nucleotides read TGTGCCAGCAGCTCTACTTTGGGGGACAGGGCGAGTCCCTATGGCTACACCTTC. Protein sequence: CASSSTLGDRASPYGYTF.

The rearrangement links TRBV28 to TRBJ2-2; 9 nucleotides match TRBD2. The CDR3 runs 15 residues. The V segment lost 7 bases and the J segment 1 base; nucleotides outside the gene matches: 4. CDR1 and CDR2 (germline): MDHEN, SYDVKM. Here the CDR3 reads CASIFSGGNTGELFF. CDR3 sequence (DNA): TGTGCCAGCATCTTTAGCGGGGGGAACACCGGGGAGCTGTTTTTT.

This chain connects TRBV15 to TRBJ1-1; 8 nucleotides line up with TRBD1. The CDR3 has 18 residues. V was clipped by 0 bases and J by 3 bases; unmatched bases: 12. Germline V gene lookup returns CDR1 LNHNV and CDR2 YYDKDF (reference sequence). Here the CDR3 DNA reads TGTGCCACCAGCAGAGATCGAGCACAGGGGGACCTCCACACTGAAGCTTTCTTT. It is translated as CATSRDRAQGDLHTEAFF.